A single sample gave rise to the 8 T cell receptor beta chains below, sequenced in a study of blood T cell repertoires in COVID-19. Clones were read by immunoSEQ multiplex PCR, and TCRdb kept only the in-frame ones, dropping some. The sample has approximately 200,000 clones, 87% seen once; the top ten hold 1.5% to 2%. The sequenced sample consisted of peripheral blood. These receptors all come from a man in his forties with active or convalescent COVID-19.

The chain recombines TRBV9 with TRBJ2-7; 8 bases are shared with TRBD2. The V gene's germline CDR1 is SGDLS and CDR2 YYNGEE. The CDR3 runs 15 residues. V was clipped by 0 bases and J by 3 bases; unmatched bases: 5. CDR3 residues: CASSVGAGVVYEQYF. CDR3 bases: TGTGCCAGCAGCGTAGGAGCGGGAGTTGTCTACGAGCAGTACTTC.

In its sample, this clone was seen once. This chain links TRBV14 with TRBJ2-1; a weak D match, TRBD1 (5 bases). The CDR3 loop spans 17 amino acids. In germline, CDR1 is SGHDN, CDR2 FVKESK. Deletions cut 0 bases from V and 6 bases from J, with 18 bases between. CDR3 region: CASSQDLWAGNGNEQFF. CDR3 nucleotides: TGTGCCAGCAGCCAAGATCTGTGGGCAGGGAATGGCAATGAGCAGTTCTTC.

V is TRBV29-1 and J is TRBJ1-2; D is undetermined. Trimming took 2 bases from V and 3 from J, leaving 13 bases between them. This CDR3 spans 14 amino acids. Germline V lookup: CDR1 SQVTM, CDR2 ANQGSEA. The CDR3 nucleotides read TGCAGCGTTGAAACCCTGGAGACCCACTATGGCTACACCTTC. Protein sequence: CSVETLETHYGYTF.

Notes on this clone: Other DNA sequences in this sample translate to the same CDR3. The chain recombines TRBV27 with TRBJ2-7, with TRBD1 identical over 9 bases. The J segment lost 0 bases and the V segment lost 5 bases, leaving 2 bases of the junction unmatched. CDR1 MNHEY and CDR2 SMNVEV come from the germline V gene (reference sequence). The CDR3 has 14 amino acids. The DNA for the CDR3 is TGTGCCAGCAGTCCGACAGGGGGCTCCTACGAGCAGTACTTC. Amino acids: CASSPTGGSYEQYF.

The chain carries TRBV28 and TRBJ1-2; TRBD1 might be the D (6 bases). This CDR3 has 16 residues. The germline V gene has CDR1 MDHEN and CDR2 SYDVKM. The germline V and J ends were trimmed by 5 bases and 2 bases, with 18 bases remaining between them. CDR3 residues: CASSPLLGTQNYGYTF. In DNA form, the CDR3 reads TGTGCCAGCAGTCCACTCTTGGGGACACAGAACTATGGCTACACCTTC.

The V call is TRBV18, the J call TRBJ1-2, with 7 bases fitting TRBD1. In germline, CDR1 is KGHSH, CDR2 LQKENI. The CDR3 contains 19 residues. The V and J ends lost 6 bases and 0 bases, in that order; junction bases with no gene match: 19. The CDR3 sequence is CASSAKTGLQGQTNYGYTF. CDR3 DNA: TGTGCCAGCTCCGCCAAAACCGGGCTACAGGGACAGACTAACTATGGCTACACCTTC.

The chain combines TRBV5-5 with TRBJ2-7; 8 bases match TRBD1. This CDR3 is 15 amino acids long. Germline V gene data show CDR1 as SGHKS and CDR2 as YYEKEE (reference sequence). Trimming removed 2 bases from V and 1 base from J; junction bases left unmatched: 5. The CDR3 loop reads CASSFIGTGSYEQYF. The CDR3 DNA follows: TGTGCCAGCAGCTTTATCGGGACAGGATCCTACGAGCAGTACTTC.

This chain links TRBV9 with TRBJ2-7; TRBD2 is a possible D gene (6 bases). Germline CDR1 and CDR2: SGDLS and YYNGEE. This CDR3 contains 15 residues. The V end lost 0 bases, the J end lost 3 bases, and 13 bases lay between the germline ends. CDR3 sequence (DNA): TGTGCCAGCAGCGTAGAAGGTAGCGGAAACTACGAGCAGTACTTC. The encoded protein is CASSVEGSGNYEQYF.